The subject of this entry is one T cell receptor beta chain. Trimming left V 5 bases short and J 6 bases short, with 11 bases between. CDR3 length: 13 residues. Germline V CDR1 and CDR2: SGHVS, FQNEAQ. It was into CD45RA+ naive and CD45RA-negative memory subsets that the CD4+ cells were split. Assay used: immunoSEQ multiplex PCR; TCRdb lists only in-frame clones, some missing. Among roughly 530,000 clones listed, less than 96% were seen once. This sample stems from a study of shared clonotypes between healthy human individuals. This sequence originates from a woman in her thirties in good health. Sample: naive CD4+ T cells sorted from blood. Documented subset: CD45RA+ positively selected. The rearrangement uses TRBV7-8 and TRBJ1-5, with D possibly matching TRBD1 (5 bases). The CDR3 DNA sequence: TGTGCCAGCAGCGTACAGGTTCTTCAGCCCCAGCATTTT. This translates into CASSVQVLQPQHF.